The sequence of this T cell receptor (beta chain) was determined in a study of T cell repertoires in cytomegalovirus infection. This CDR3 is built from 14 residues. In germline, CDR1 is SGDLS, CDR2 YYNGEE. V shed 3 bases, J shed 1 base, and the junction held 0 bases outside the gene matches. About this clonotype itself: As yet, its antigen is unknown.

Via MiXCR, TCRdb re-called the reads, giving one row per CDR3 protein. The top ten hold approximately 12% of the sample, which has more than 300,000 distinct CDR3 sequences, about a third seen once. The clonotype was recovered from a human donor in good health (CMV status not recorded). Some clones in this sample may be carry-over from other donors' samples. The rearrangement uses TRBV9 and TRBJ2-5; 10 bases match TRBD2. This specimen consisted of cultured PBMCs, obtained from culture after CMV antigen stimulation. The CDR3 DNA sequence: TGTGCCAGCAGCGGACTAGCGGGCCAAGAGACCCAGTACTTC. Translating gives CASSGLAGQETQYF. Supplemented by reference TRBV9 and TRBJ2-5, the full variable domain reads DSGVTQTPKHLITATGQRVTLRCSPRSGDLSVYWYQQSLDQGLQFLIQYYNGEERAKGNILERFSAQQFPDLHSELNLSSLELGDSALYFCASSGLAGQETQYFGPGTRLLVL.